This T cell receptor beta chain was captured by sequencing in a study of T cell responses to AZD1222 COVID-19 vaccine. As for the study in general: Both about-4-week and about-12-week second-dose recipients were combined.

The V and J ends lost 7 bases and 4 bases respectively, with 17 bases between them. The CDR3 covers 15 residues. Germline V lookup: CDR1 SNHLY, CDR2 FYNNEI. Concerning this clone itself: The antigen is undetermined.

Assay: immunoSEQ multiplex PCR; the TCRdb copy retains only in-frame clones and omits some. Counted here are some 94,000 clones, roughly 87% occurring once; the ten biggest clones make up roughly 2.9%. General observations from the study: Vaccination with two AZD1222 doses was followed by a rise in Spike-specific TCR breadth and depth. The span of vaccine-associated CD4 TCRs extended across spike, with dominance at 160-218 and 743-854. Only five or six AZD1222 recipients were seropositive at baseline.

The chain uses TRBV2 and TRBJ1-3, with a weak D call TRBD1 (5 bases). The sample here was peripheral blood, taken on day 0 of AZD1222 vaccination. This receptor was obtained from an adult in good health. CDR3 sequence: CASTIIKGSGNTIYF. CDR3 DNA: TGTGCCAGCACGATCATCAAGGGGTCGGGAAACACCATATATTTT. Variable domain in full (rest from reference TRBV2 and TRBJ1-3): EPEVTQTPSHQVTQMGQEVILRCVPISNHLYFYWYRQILGQKVEFLVSFYNNEISEKSEIFDDQFSVERPDGSNFTLKIRSTKLEDSAMYFCASTIIKGSGNTIYFGEGSWLTVV.